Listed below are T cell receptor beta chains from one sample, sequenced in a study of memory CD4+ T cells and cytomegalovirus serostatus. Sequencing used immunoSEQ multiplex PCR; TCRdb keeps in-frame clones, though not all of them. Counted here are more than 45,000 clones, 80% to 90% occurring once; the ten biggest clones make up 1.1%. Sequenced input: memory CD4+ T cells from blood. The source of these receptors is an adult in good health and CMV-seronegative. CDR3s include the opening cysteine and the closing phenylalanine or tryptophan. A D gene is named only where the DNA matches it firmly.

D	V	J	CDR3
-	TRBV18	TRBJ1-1	CASSPGRVGVEAFF
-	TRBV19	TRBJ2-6	CASRGLETGANVLTF
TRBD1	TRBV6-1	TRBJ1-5	CASIRDRDSNQPQHF
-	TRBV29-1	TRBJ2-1	CSASRDNEQFF
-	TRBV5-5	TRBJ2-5	CATEASAMGTQYF
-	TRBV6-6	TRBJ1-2	CASSYLGSYGYTF
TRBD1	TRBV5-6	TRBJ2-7	CASSPRRTGYHEQYF
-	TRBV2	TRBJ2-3	CASDQTPDTQYF
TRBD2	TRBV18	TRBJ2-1	CASSHQRTSGNNEQFF
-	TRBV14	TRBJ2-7	CASSLSVGSRTYEQYF
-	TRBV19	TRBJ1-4	CASSISTATNEKLFF
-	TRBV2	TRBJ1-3	CASSGTALGNTIYF
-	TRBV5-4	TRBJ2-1	CASSLEVNNNEQFF
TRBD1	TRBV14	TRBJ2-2	CASSGLRQGDTGELFF
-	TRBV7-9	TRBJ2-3	CASSLDTDTQYF
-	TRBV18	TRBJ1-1	CASSPPSLMGVEAFF
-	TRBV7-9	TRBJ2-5	CASSLDPPEGETQYF